This T cell receptor (beta chain) was recorded in a study of blood T cell repertoires in COVID-19. CDR1 is SGHNT and CDR2 is YYREEE in the germline V gene (reference sequence). The CDR3 runs 15 residues. V trimming: 3 bases; J trimming: 5 bases; junction bases outside the gene matches: 9. The repertoire was sequenced with immunoSEQ multiplex PCR; TCRdb's copy has only in-frame clones and lacks some. Of about 120,000 clones listed, approximately 84% are singletons. Sequencing used peripheral blood. This sequence originates from a man between 65 and 85 years old with active or convalescent COVID-19. The V gene is TRBV5-4, the J gene TRBJ1-2; 8 bases match TRBD1. The CDR3 protein is CASSYQGAGLYGYTF. The CDR3 bases are TGTGCCAGCAGCTACCAGGGGGCAGGCCTATATGGCTACACCTTC. Drawing the rest from reference TRBV5-4 and TRBJ1-2, the complete variable domain is ETGVTQSPTHLIKTRGQQVTLRCSSQSGHNTVSWYQQALGQGPQFIFQYYREEENGRGNFPPRFSGLQFPNYSSELNVNALELDDSALYLCASSYQGAGLYGYTFGSGTRLTVV.